This TCR beta chain is drawn from a study of human T cells and chemical hapten exposure. Study-wide results and caveats: PT1 expanded TCR counts and patch test score were linked, and their correlation was positive.

For the library, individual cDNA molecules each received unique molecular identifiers. TCRdb fed the RACE reads into MiXCR, producing one record per CDR3 protein. The profile shows more than 150,000 distinct CDR3 sequences, around 25% of them singletons. On this clonotype: As yet, its antigen is unknown.

The time point is: patch test 3, about 24 weeks after DPC sensitization. Treatment meaning: therapeutic diphenylcyclopropenone sensitization with weekly scalp DPC. Per germline, CDR1 DFQATT and CDR2 SNEGSKA (reference sequence). CDR3 size: 14 residues. Trimming cost V 4 bases and J 4 bases; bases outside gene matches: 10. The gene calls are TRBV20-1 and TRBJ2-7; 7 bases line up with TRBD2. This TCR derives from a woman aged 40 to 50 with alopecia areata. Some clones in this sample may be carry-over from other donors' samples. The material sequenced was whole blood, taken in connection with sensitization to the hapten diphenylcyclopropenone (DPC). CDR3 nucleotide sequence: TGCAGTGCTACTCGTGGCGGGAGAACGTACGAGCAGTACTTC. It is translated as CSATRGGRTYEQYF.